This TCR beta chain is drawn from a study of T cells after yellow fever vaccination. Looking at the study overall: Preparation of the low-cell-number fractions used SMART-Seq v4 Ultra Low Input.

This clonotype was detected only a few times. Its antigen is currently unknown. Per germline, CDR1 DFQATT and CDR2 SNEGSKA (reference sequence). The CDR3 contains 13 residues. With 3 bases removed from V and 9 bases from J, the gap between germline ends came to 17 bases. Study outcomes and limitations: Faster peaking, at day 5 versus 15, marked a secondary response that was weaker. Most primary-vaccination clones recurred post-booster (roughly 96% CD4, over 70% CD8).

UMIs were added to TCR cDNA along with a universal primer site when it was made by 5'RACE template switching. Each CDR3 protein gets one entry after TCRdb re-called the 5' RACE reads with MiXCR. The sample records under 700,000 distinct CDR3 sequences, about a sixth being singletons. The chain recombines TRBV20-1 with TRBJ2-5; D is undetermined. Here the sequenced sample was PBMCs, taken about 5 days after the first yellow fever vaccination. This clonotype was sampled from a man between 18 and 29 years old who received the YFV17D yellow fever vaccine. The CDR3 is CSARADSNSAQYF. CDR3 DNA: TGCAGTGCTAGGGCCGATTCTAACTCTGCCCAGTACTTC.